Shown below are 17 T cell receptor beta chains from a single sample sequenced in a study of T-cell memory formation after mild COVID-19 (dated by TCRdb to about 2021). Libraries were made using 5' RACE. The sample was run on an Illumina NovaSeq 6000. The public reads were reanalyzed by TCRdb: fastp trimming at Q25, MiXCR alignment, in-frame beta chains only. Rows merge per CDR3 protein into single entries with the most common DNA and genes. The table for this sample lists 250,000 to 350,000 distinct CDR3 sequences; roughly 19% of them were counted only once. The ten largest clones capture around 20% of the sample. The source material was PBMCs or a T cell subset sorted from them (not recorded which). The receptor set was obtained from a man younger than 35 who had mild COVID-19 (a few samples of this study predate the infection). The sample titles of this study are shuffled in the database, so cell type and time point are left out; the donor was told from shared clones.

The genes are TRBV5-8 and TRBJ1-5; D is possibly TRBD1 (6 bases). There are 15 residues in the CDR3. The germline V and J ends were trimmed by 5 bases and 6 bases, with 18 bases remaining between them. Germline-derived CDR1 and CDR2 are SGHTS and YDEGEE. CDR3 DNA: TGTGCCAGCAGGAGGAAACAGGGAGGGGGTCAGCCCCAGCATTTT. Amino acids: CASRRKQGGGQPQHF.

A few counts support this clonotype. The chain recombines TRBV7-6 with TRBJ2-5; 7 nucleotides line up with TRBD2. The CDR3 is 13 residues long. Germline V CDR1 and CDR2: SGHVS, FNYEAQ. V was pared by 4 bases and J by 6 bases, with 5 bases of the junction left unmatched. The CDR3 region is CASSSSGAKTQYF. As DNA, the CDR3 is TGTGCCAGCAGCTCAAGCGGGGCGAAGACCCAGTACTTC.

This clonotype was seen more than once but under ten times. This chain connects TRBV19 to TRBJ2-1; 10 bases line up with TRBD2. CDR3 size: 14 residues. Per the germline V gene, CDR1 is LNHDA and CDR2 is SQIVND (reference sequence). J gave up 7 bases and V 6 bases, and 6 bases lay outside the gene matches. For the CDR3, the DNA is TGTGCCAGTAGCCAGCGGGGGGGCTTGAATGAGCAGTTCTTC. Translating it yields CASSQRGGLNEQFF.

The chain is built from TRBV20-1 and TRBJ2-1; D is undetermined. Germline CDR1 and CDR2: DFQATT and SNEGSKA (reference sequence). The CDR3 spans 11 residues. Trimming removed 1 base at V and 5 bases at J, with 3 bases between. The CDR3 is CSARVNNEQFF. Written as DNA, the CDR3 is TGCAGTGCTAGAGTAAACAATGAGCAGTTCTTC.

This clonotype appeared a few times. This sequence joins TRBV5-1 and TRBJ2-3; 8 nucleotides agree with TRBD2. Germline CDR1 SGHRS, CDR2 YFSETQ. V trimming: 1 base; J trimming: 3 bases; junction bases outside the gene matches: 4. The CDR3 is 15 residues long. CDR3 in amino acids: CASSLYGGATDTQYF. The CDR3 DNA reads TGCGCCAGCAGCTTGTACGGGGGGGCAACAGATACGCAGTATTTT.

This clonotype was counted between two and nine times. The V and J genes are TRBV29-1 and TRBJ1-1; 8 nucleotides match TRBD1. From germline, CDR1 is SQVTM and CDR2 ANQGSEA. The trim removed 3 bases at V and 11 bases at J, leaving 20 bases unmatched. The CDR3 length is 16 residues. CDR3 sequence reads: CSVDQGDRLTPVAAFF. The CDR3 DNA sequence: TGCAGCGTTGATCAAGGGGACAGGCTCACCCCCGTGGCTGCTTTCTTT.

The chain is built from TRBV7-2 and TRBJ1-6; D remains ambiguous. Germline V gives CDR1 SGHTA, CDR2 FQGNSA. V lost 5 bases and J 7 bases, leaving 15 bases between the germline ends. The CDR3 length is 15 residues. The CDR3 bases are TGTGCCAGCAGCCCATACAGCAGAACGAATTCACCCCTCCACTTT. Translation gives CASSPYSRTNSPLHF. Together with reference TRBV7-2 and TRBJ1-6, the CDR3 gives the full variable domain: GAGVSQSPSNKVTEKGKDVELRCDPISGHTALYWYRQSLGQGLEFLIYFQGNSAPDKSGLPSDRFSAERTGGSVSTLTIQRTQQEDSAVYLCASSPYSRTNSPLHFGNGTRLTVT.

The genes are TRBV6-1 and TRBJ1-5; a possible D gene is TRBD1 (5 bases). Germline assignment: CDR1 MNHNS and CDR2 SASEGT. Trimming removed 7 bases from V and 7 bases from J, with 20 bases in between. The CDR3 sequence is 15 residues long. The CDR3 DNA reads as TGTGCCAGCACTACAATCCCCGGGGGGTGGCAGCCCCAGCATTTT. This sequence encodes CASTTIPGGWQPQHF.

The rearrangement uses TRBV5-6 and TRBJ2-2; 8 bases agree with TRBD2. CDR3 length: 16 amino acids. Germline assignment: CDR1 SGHDT and CDR2 YYEEEE. J was trimmed by 4 bases and V by 4 bases; bases with no gene match: 9. The CDR3 spells CASSLEAGVGTGELFF. In DNA form, the CDR3 reads TGTGCCAGCAGCCTCGAAGCGGGGGTTGGCACCGGGGAGCTGTTTTTT.

Written as DNA, the CDR3 is TGTGCCAGCATCTTGGACAGGCCCCCCTATGGCTACACCTTC. Translating gives CASILDRPPYGYTF. The chain recombines TRBV7-9 with TRBJ1-2; the match to TRBD1 covers 7 bases. CDR3 length: 14 residues. V dropped 7 bases and J dropped 4; count of bases not matched to a gene: 9. Per germline, CDR1 SEHNR and CDR2 FQNEAQ (reference sequence).

V is TRBV6-2 or TRBV6-3 and J is TRBJ2-6; D perhaps matches TRBD1 (6 bases). Germline V CDR1 and CDR2: MNHEY, SVGEGT. The CDR3 is 19 residues long. Deletions cut 6 bases from V and 0 bases from J, with 21 bases between. The DNA for the CDR3 is TGTGCCAGCAGAAGTAATACCCTAACAGGGAGCTCTGGGGCCAACGTCCTGACTTTC. This codes for CASRSNTLTGSSGANVLTF.

This clonotype was observed a few times. V gene TRBV5-1 combines with J gene TRBJ2-2; TRBD2 matches 7 bases. The junction had 3 bases not matched to a gene; V was cut back by 0 bases and J by 4 bases. Germline V gene lookup returns CDR1 SGHRS and CDR2 YFSETQ. The CDR3 spans 15 residues. The chain's CDR3 is CASSLVPGGTGELFF. The DNA for the CDR3 is TGCGCCAGCAGCTTGGTTCCGGGGGGCACCGGGGAGCTGTTTTTT.

This clonotype was picked up a small number of times. This chain links TRBV12-3 or TRBV12-4 with TRBJ1-1, with D unresolved. The CDR3 runs 15 residues. V shed 2 bases and J shed 3 bases, with 13 bases lying between them. The CDR3 spells CASSLSRTLDTEAFF. The CDR3 nucleotides read TGTGCCAGCAGTTTAAGCCGTACTCTCGACACTGAAGCTTTCTTT.

J is TRBJ1-3 and V is TRBV4-3; D uncertain. The CDR3 runs to 16 residues. Trimming removed 0 bases at V and 0 bases at J, with 9 bases between. Per germline, CDR1 LGHNA and CDR2 YSLEER. CDR3 coding DNA: TGCGCCAGCAGCCAAGATCCCCCTAGCTCTGGAAACACCATATATTTT. Encoded protein: CASSQDPPSSGNTIYF.

A few counts support this clonotype. V is TRBV6-5 and J is TRBJ2-1; 8 nucleotides agree with TRBD2. This CDR3 is 15 amino acids long. The germline CDR1 and CDR2 sequences are MNHEY and SVGAGI. V trimming: 6 bases; J trimming: 8 bases; junction bases outside the gene matches: 12. CDR3 protein: CASSYVAGPADEQFF. The DNA of the CDR3 is TGTGCCAGCAGCTACGTAGCGGGGCCAGCCGATGAGCAGTTCTTC.

CDR3 sequence: CASSEAGLAANEQFF. The CDR3 DNA is TGTGCCAGCAGTGAAGCAGGACTAGCGGCTAATGAGCAGTTCTTC. This chain joins TRBV2 and TRBJ2-1; 10 bases fit TRBD2. V was pared by 0 bases and J by 7 bases, with 3 bases of the junction left unmatched. This CDR3 is 15 amino acids long. Germline CDR1 reads SNHLY; CDR2 reads FYNNEI. The whole variable domain, remainder taken from reference TRBV2 and TRBJ2-1, is EPEVTQTPSHQVTQMGQEVILRCVPISNHLYFYWYRQILGQKVEFLVSFYNNEISEKSEIFDDQFSVERPDGSNFTLKIRSTKLEDSAMYFCASSEAGLAANEQFFGPGTRLTVL.

The rearrangement links TRBV7-2 to TRBJ1-2; 9 nucleotides line up with TRBD1. V gave up 0 bases and J gave up 8 bases; unmatched junction bases: 4. The germline CDR1 and CDR2 sequences are SGHTA and FQGNSA. This CDR3 contains 14 residues. CDR3 in DNA: TGTGCCAGCAGCTTAGCCCCGGACAGGGGCGGCTACACCTTC. This translates into CASSLAPDRGGYTF.